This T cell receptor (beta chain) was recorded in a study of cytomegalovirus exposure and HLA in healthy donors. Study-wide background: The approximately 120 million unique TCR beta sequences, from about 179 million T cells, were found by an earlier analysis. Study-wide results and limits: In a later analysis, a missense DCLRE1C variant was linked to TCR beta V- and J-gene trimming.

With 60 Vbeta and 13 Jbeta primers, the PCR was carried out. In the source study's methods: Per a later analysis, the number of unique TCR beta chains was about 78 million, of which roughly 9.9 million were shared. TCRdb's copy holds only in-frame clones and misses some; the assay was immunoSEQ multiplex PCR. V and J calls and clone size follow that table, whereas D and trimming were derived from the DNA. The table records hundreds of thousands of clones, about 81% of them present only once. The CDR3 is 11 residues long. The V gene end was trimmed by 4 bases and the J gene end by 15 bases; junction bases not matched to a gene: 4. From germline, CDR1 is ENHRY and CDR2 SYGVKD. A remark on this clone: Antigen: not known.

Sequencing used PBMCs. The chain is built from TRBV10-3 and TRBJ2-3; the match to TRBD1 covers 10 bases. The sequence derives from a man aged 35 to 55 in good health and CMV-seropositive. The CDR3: CAISGDRGRYF. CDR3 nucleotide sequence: TGTGCCATCAGTGGGGACAGGGGAAGATATTTT.